Below are 28 T cell receptor beta chains sequenced from a single sample in a study of blood T cell repertoires in COVID-19. Repertoires were generated with immunoSEQ multiplex PCR, while TCRdb's copy carries only in-frame clones and drops some. The top ten clones hold 4% to 5.5% of a sample with roughly 64,000 clones, around 80% of them seen once. Sequenced material: peripheral blood. The origin of the receptors is a human donor in a cohort sampled during active COVID-19.

The J gene is TRBJ1-1, the V gene TRBV6-5; D call uncertain. Trimming left V 6 bases short and J 1 base short, with 9 bases between. Germline V gene sequence: CDR1 MNHEY, CDR2 SVGAGI. This CDR3 has 13 amino acids. The CDR3: CASRFTENTEAFF. The CDR3 coding sequence is TGTGCCAGCAGGTTTACAGAGAACACTGAAGCTTTCTTT.

The chain joins TRBV30 to TRBJ1-5; D is possibly TRBD1 (5 bases). CDR1 is GTSNPN and CDR2 is SVGIG in the germline V gene (reference sequence). The CDR3 covers 13 residues. V was trimmed by 2 bases and J by 5 bases, leaving 10 bases between them. For the CDR3, the DNA is TGTGCCTGGAGTACAGGAGACCATCAGCCCCAGCATTTT. This codes for CAWSTGDHQPQHF.

V is TRBV7-2 and J is TRBJ1-5; 8 bases match TRBD1. This CDR3 contains 15 residues. Trimming took 5 bases from V and 5 from J; bases not matched to a gene: 8. CDR1 is SGHTA, CDR2 FQGNSA, per germline. CDR3 sequence: CASSPQGGTDQPQHF. CDR3 DNA: TGTGCCAGCAGCCCACAGGGGGGCACAGATCAGCCCCAGCATTTT. Drawing the rest from reference TRBV7-2 and TRBJ1-5, the complete variable domain is GAGVSQSPSNKVTEKGKDVELRCDPISGHTALYWYRQSLGQGLEFLIYFQGNSAPDKSGLPSDRFSAERTGGSVSTLTIQRTQQEDSAVYLCASSPQGGTDQPQHFGDGTRLSIL.

This clone showed up just once. V and J are TRBV10-3 and TRBJ2-1; TRBD2 matches at 7 bases. After removal of 8 bases from V and 9 bases from J, the junction contained 13 bases not matched to a gene. This CDR3 has 14 amino acids. Germline CDR1 and CDR2: ENHRY and SYGVKD. The CDR3 here is CAILPGAGFSEQFF. The CDR3 nucleotides read TGTGCCATCCTGCCAGGAGCGGGGTTTTCTGAGCAGTTCTTC.

This sequence joins TRBV6-5 and TRBJ2-5, with no clear D. Per the germline V gene, CDR1 is MNHEY and CDR2 is SVGAGI. V lost 8 bases and J 0 bases, leaving 7 bases between the germline ends. CDR3 length equals 12 residues. This chain's CDR3 is CASLAYQETQYF. CDR3 bases: TGTGCCAGCTTGGCCTACCAAGAGACCCAGTACTTC.

J is TRBJ1-2 and V is TRBV7-8, with 8 bases that match TRBD1. This CDR3 contains 15 residues. The junction had 6 bases not matched to a gene; V was cut back by 5 bases and J by 1 base. CDR1 and CDR2 from the germline V gene are SGHVS and FQNEAQ. The CDR3 here is CASSTRDRINYGYTF. The CDR3 DNA follows: TGTGCCAGCAGCACTCGGGACAGGATTAACTATGGCTACACCTTC.

CDR3 nucleotides: TGCGCCAGCAGCAGAGAACTGACAGGGACCTACGAGCAGTACTTC. Protein sequence: CASSRELTGTYEQYF. V gene TRBV5-1 combines with J gene TRBJ2-7, with 7 nucleotides matching TRBD1. Germline assignment: CDR1 SGHRS and CDR2 YFSETQ. V lost 4 bases and J lost 2; bases outside the gene matches: 9. CDR3 length: 15 amino acids.

In its sample, this clone was seen a few times. V usage is TRBV3-1 (or the pseudogene TRBV3-2) and J usage is TRBJ2-1; 9 nucleotides agree with TRBD1. Trimming removed 4 bases from V and 6 bases from J; junction bases left unmatched: 13. Germline lookup yields CDR1 LGHDT and CDR2 YNNKEL (reference sequence). CDR3 size: 17 residues. CDR3 sequence (DNA): TGTGCCAGCAGCCCAATACTCGGGACAGGGATCGGCAATGAGCAGTTCTTC. Its protein is CASSPILGTGIGNEQFF.

The chain has TRBV15 and TRBJ1-1; the D gene is possibly TRBD1 (5 bases). Germline-derived CDR1 and CDR2 are LNHNV and YYDKDF (reference sequence). This CDR3 comprises 13 residues. V gave up 3 bases and J gave up 3 bases, with 8 bases separating them. CDR3 coding DNA: TGTGCCACCAGCAGCGGGGGGGACACTGAAGCTTTCTTT. Encoded protein: CATSSGGDTEAFF.

This clone was seen a single time. This CDR3 reads CAWSVDSNSPLHF. As DNA, the CDR3 is TGTGCCTGGAGTGTCGACAGTAATTCACCCCTCCACTTT. This chain links TRBV30 with TRBJ1-6; the D gene is possibly TRBD1 (5 bases). The V and J ends lost 0 bases and 6 bases respectively, with 6 bases between them. The CDR3 sequence is 13 residues long. From germline, CDR1 is GTSNPN and CDR2 SVGIG (reference sequence).

V gene TRBV6-1 combines with J gene TRBJ1-4, with TRBD1 matching 9 bases. Germline trimming cut 3 bases from V and 7 bases from J; bases unmatched to any gene: 3. CDR3 length: 14 residues. Germline lookup yields CDR1 MNHNS and CDR2 SASEGT. CDR3 residues: CASSDRQGVEKLFF. Written as DNA, the CDR3 is TGTGCCAGCAGTGATCGACAGGGGGTTGAAAAACTGTTTTTT.

This clone has a single count. The V call is TRBV13, the J call TRBJ2-4; perhaps TRBD2 as D (5 bases). There are 16 residues in the CDR3. Between the trimmed V and J ends, which lost 5 bases and 1 base, there was a span of 15 bases. The germline V gene has CDR1 PRHDT and CDR2 FYEKMQ (reference sequence). DNA for the CDR3: TGTGCCAGCAGCACACCCGAGGGAATGGCCAAAAACATTCAGTACTTC. Translated, it gives CASSTPEGMAKNIQYF. The whole variable domain, filled in from reference TRBV13 and TRBJ2-4, reads AAGVIQSPRHLIKEKRETATLKCYPIPRHDTVYWYQQGPGQDPQFLISFYEKMQSDKGSIPDRFSAQQFSDYHSELNMSSLELGDSALYFCASSTPEGMAKNIQYFGAGTRLSVL.

This chain connects TRBV3-1 (or the pseudogene TRBV3-2) to TRBJ2-3; 9 bases are shared with TRBD2. J was trimmed by 3 bases and V by 4 bases; bases with no gene match: 8. Germline assignment: CDR1 LGHDT and CDR2 YNNKEL (reference sequence). This CDR3 region has 16 residues. CDR3 protein: CASSRSSGARTDTQYF. In DNA, the CDR3 is TGTGCCAGCAGCCGTTCTAGCGGGGCGAGAACAGATACGCAGTATTTT.

The chain couples TRBV28 to TRBJ2-6; no firm D call. Germline V gene data show CDR1 as MDHEN and CDR2 as SYDVKM. The CDR3 consists of 13 residues. The V end was cut by 8 bases, the J end by 0 bases, with 5 bases between. CDR3 bases: TGTGCCAGCGGCCTCTCTGGGGCCAACGTCCTGACTTTC. Translated: CASGLSGANVLTF.

The chain couples TRBV30 to TRBJ2-7; TRBD1 matches at 7 bases. Germline loops: CDR1 GTSNPN, CDR2 SVGIG (reference sequence). J gave up 2 bases and V 4 bases, and 5 bases lay outside the gene matches. The CDR3 contains 13 residues. The CDR3 DNA sequence: TGTGCCTGGACCCGGGACAGTACCTACGAGCAGTACTTC. Translated: CAWTRDSTYEQYF. Full variable domain (outside the CDR3, taken from reference TRBV30 and TRBJ2-7): SQTIHQWPATLVQPVGSPLSLECTVEGTSNPNLYWYRQAAGRGLQLLFYSVGIGQISSEVPQNLSASRPQDRQFILSSKKLLLSDSGFYLCAWTRDSTYEQYFGPGTRLTVT.

The J gene is TRBJ2-1, the V gene TRBV28; D possibly corresponds to TRBD2 (6 bases). The CDR3 runs 13 residues. Germline CDR1 is MDHEN and CDR2 is SYDVKM. V lost 4 bases and J 15 bases, leaving 19 bases between the germline ends. In nucleotides, the CDR3 is TGTGCCAGCAGTTGGCCCGAGGGGACGGGAGCGTTCTTC. This gives the protein CASSWPEGTGAFF.

The chain uses TRBV11-2 and TRBJ2-7; 7 bases map to TRBD2. With 5 bases clipped from V and 4 bases from J, the junction kept 5 bases outside the gene matches. Germline V lookup: CDR1 SGHAT, CDR2 FQNNGV. The CDR3 is 13 amino acids. The CDR3 spells CASSRPGGYEQYF. The DNA for the CDR3 is TGTGCCAGCAGCCGTCCCGGGGGGTACGAGCAGTACTTC. The full variable domain, rest sourced from reference TRBV11-2 and TRBJ2-7, is EAGVAQSPRYKIIEKRQSVAFWCNPISGHATLYWYQQILGQGPKLLIQFQNNGVVDDSQLPKDRFSAERLKGVDSTLKIQPAKLEDSAVYLCASSRPGGYEQYFGPGTRLTVT.

The V and J genes are TRBV28 and TRBJ2-3, with 7 bases matching TRBD2. The germline V gene has CDR1 MDHEN and CDR2 SYDVKM. With V trimmed by 3 bases and J by 4 bases, 4 bases remained unmatched. The CDR3 runs 14 residues. CDR3 amino acids: CASSLPTSPDTQYF. As DNA, the CDR3 is TGTGCCAGCAGTTTGCCGACTAGCCCAGATACGCAGTATTTT.

This clone occurred once. The genes are TRBV21-1 and TRBJ1-5; TRBD1, the table's D call, lacks a check against the DNA. TRBV21-1 is a pseudogene. CDR3 length equals 19 residues. The CDR3 DNA sequence: TGTGCCAGCAGCAATACCCGGGACAGCTCCGTTATAGGCAATCAGCCCCAGCATTTT. This sequence encodes CASSNTRDSSVIGNQPQHF.

In DNA form, the CDR3 reads TGTGCCAGCAGCTTAGGTGACGGAGGACTTTACGAGCAGTACTTC. Translating gives CASSLGDGGLYEQYF. The V and J genes are TRBV7-2 and TRBJ2-7, with D tentatively TRBD2 (5 bases). The CDR3 runs 15 residues. V lost 1 base and J 4 bases, leaving 14 bases between the germline ends. Germline CDR1 and CDR2: SGHTA and FQGNSA. Filled out from reference TRBV7-2 and TRBJ2-7, the complete variable domain reads GAGVSQSPSNKVTEKGKDVELRCDPISGHTALYWYRQSLGQGLEFLIYFQGNSAPDKSGLPSDRFSAERTGGSVSTLTIQRTQQEDSAVYLCASSLGDGGLYEQYFGPGTRLTVT.

This clone has only a few counts. The V call is TRBV5-1, the J call TRBJ2-3; D is possibly TRBD2 (6 bases). V lost 6 bases, J lost 0 bases, and 17 bases lay in between. The CDR3 loop spans 16 amino acids. In germline, CDR1 is SGHRS, CDR2 YFSETQ. The CDR3 protein is CASTSGLHSSTDTQYF. The CDR3 coding sequence is TGCGCCAGCACCAGCGGGCTCCACTCTAGCACAGATACGCAGTATTTT.

The chain employs TRBV5-1 and TRBJ2-4; D possibly corresponds to TRBD1 (6 bases). Trimming cost V 8 bases and J 9 bases, with 21 bases left between them. This CDR3 has 14 residues. Looked up from germline, CDR1 is SGHRS and CDR2 is YFSETQ. The CDR3 bases are TGCGCCAGTTCTAACGGACAGACAGAGGGCATTCAGTACTTC. Translating it yields CASSNGQTEGIQYF.

This chain connects TRBV19 to TRBJ2-1, with D uncertain. V gave up 9 bases and J gave up 1 base, with 16 bases separating them. This CDR3 contains 15 residues. CDR1 and CDR2 (germline): LNHDA, SQIVND (reference sequence). In DNA, the CDR3 is TGTGCCAGCGGCCCCTTTAGCCGTTCCTACAATGAGCAGTTCTTC. This encodes CASGPFSRSYNEQFF.

The chain couples TRBV7-9 to TRBJ1-1, with D hard to call. Trimming left V 1 base short and J 8 bases short, with 14 bases between. The CDR3 is made up of 14 amino acids. Germline assignment: CDR1 SEHNR and CDR2 FQNEAQ (reference sequence). This CDR3 is CASSLGGRFPEAFF. The CDR3 nucleotides are TGTGCCAGCAGCTTAGGAGGTCGTTTCCCCGAAGCTTTCTTT. Looking up the rest from reference TRBV7-9 and TRBJ1-1 gives the full variable domain: DTGVSQNPRHKITKRGQNVTFRCDPISEHNRLYWYRQTLGQGPEFLTYFQNEAQLEKSRLLSDRFSAERPKGSFSTLEIQRTEQGDSAMYLCASSLGGRFPEAFFGQGTRLTVV.

The chain carries TRBV12-3 or TRBV12-4 and TRBJ2-2; D is undetermined. The CDR3 extends over 13 amino acids. V was trimmed by 3 bases and J by 4 bases, leaving 6 bases between them. DNA for the CDR3: TGTGCCAGCAGTTTCTTCGTCACCGGGGAGCTGTTTTTT. This encodes CASSFFVTGELFF.

J is TRBJ2-7 and V is TRBV6-5; 10 bases align to TRBD1. This CDR3 has 15 amino acids. Per the germline V gene, CDR1 is MNHEY and CDR2 is SVGAGI. V was clipped by 6 bases and J by 1 base; unmatched bases: 6. This CDR3 reads CASRETGGRSYEQYF. The DNA of the CDR3 is TGTGCCAGCAGAGAGACAGGGGGCCGTTCCTACGAGCAGTACTTC.

This chain uses TRBV5-4 with TRBJ2-1; weak D call: TRBD1 (6 bases). The CDR3 runs to 15 residues. With 0 bases removed from V and 3 bases from J, the gap between germline ends came to 10 bases. Per the germline V gene, CDR1 is SGHNT and CDR2 is YYREEE (reference sequence). The CDR3 reads CASSLEPRGYNEQFF. The CDR3 bases are TGTGCCAGCAGCTTGGAGCCCAGGGGCTACAATGAGCAGTTCTTC.

This clone has a count of ten or more. This sample includes further DNA sequences coding for the same CDR3. This chain joins TRBV6-1 and TRBJ1-6; D remains unclear. This CDR3 has 17 residues. The germline V and J ends were trimmed by 2 bases and 0 bases, with 11 bases remaining between them. Germline values: CDR1 MNHNS, CDR2 SASEGT. The CDR3 spells CASSERAGSSYNSPLHF. Written as DNA, the CDR3 is TGTGCCAGCAGTGAAAGGGCGGGGAGCTCCTATAATTCACCCCTCCACTTT.